The clone carrying this T cell receptor beta chain was seen a few times. The antigen is unknown. These data are taken from a study of identical twins. This CDR3 has 13 residues. CDR1 is DFQATT and CDR2 is SNEGSKA in the germline V gene (reference sequence). J was trimmed by 5 bases and V by 4 bases; bases with no gene match: 5. Each CDR3 protein is one row after TCRdb ran MiXCR on the 5' RACE reads. The repertoire holds hundreds of thousands of distinct CDR3 sequences, with about 7% as singletons. The study, taken as a whole, reports: Models underestimated TCR alpha sharing (out-of-frame) in monozygotic twins. The degree of excess twin sharing was weaker in beta out-of-frame sequences. Some out-of-frame alpha sequences were shared by twins, and these showed excess low generation probability.

The data were also submitted as part of a second study, on yellow fever vaccine responses in identical twins.

The TCR originated in a woman aged 18-30 years in good health. Sequencing was performed on memory (CD45RO+) T cells sorted from blood. The chain couples TRBV20-1 to TRBJ1-2; 9 bases are a match to TRBD1. For the CDR3, the DNA is TGCAGTGCTACCGGACAGGGGCGTTATGGCTACACCTTC. Translated: CSATGQGRYGYTF.